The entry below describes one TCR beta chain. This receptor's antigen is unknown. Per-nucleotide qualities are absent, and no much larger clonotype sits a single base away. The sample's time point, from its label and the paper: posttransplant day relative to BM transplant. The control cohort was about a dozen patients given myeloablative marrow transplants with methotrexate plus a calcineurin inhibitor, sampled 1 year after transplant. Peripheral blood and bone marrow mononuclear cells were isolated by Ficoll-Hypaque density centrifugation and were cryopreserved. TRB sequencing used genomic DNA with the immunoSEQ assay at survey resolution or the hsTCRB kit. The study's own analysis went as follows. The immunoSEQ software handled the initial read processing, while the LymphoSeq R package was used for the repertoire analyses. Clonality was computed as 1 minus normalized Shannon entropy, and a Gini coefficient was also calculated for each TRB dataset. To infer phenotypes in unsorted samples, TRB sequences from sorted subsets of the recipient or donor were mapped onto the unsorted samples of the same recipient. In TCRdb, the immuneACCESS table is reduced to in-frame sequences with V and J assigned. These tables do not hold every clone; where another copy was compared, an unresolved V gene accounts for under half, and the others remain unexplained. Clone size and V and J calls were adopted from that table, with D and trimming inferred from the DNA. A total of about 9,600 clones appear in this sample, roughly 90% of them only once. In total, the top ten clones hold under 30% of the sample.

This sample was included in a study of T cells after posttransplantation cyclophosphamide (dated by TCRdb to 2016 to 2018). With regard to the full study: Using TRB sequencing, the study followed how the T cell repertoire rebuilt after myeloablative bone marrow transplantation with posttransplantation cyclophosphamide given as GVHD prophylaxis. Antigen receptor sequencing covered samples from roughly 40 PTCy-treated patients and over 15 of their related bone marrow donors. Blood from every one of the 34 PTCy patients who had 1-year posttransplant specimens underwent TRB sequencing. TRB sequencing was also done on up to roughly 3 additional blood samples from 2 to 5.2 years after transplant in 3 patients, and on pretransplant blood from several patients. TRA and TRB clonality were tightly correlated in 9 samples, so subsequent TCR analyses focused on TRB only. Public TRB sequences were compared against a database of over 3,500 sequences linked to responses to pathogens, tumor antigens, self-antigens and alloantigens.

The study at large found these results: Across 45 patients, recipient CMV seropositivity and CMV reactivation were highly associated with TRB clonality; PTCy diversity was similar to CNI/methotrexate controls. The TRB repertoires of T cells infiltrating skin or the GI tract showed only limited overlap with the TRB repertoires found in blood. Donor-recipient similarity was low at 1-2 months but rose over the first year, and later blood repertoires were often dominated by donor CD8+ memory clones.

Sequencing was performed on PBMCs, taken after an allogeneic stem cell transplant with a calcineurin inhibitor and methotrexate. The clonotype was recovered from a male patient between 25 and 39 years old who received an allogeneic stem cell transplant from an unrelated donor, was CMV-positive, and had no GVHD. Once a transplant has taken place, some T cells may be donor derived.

The CDR3 protein is CASSLQVLEANVLTF. The DNA sequence is as follows: TGTGCCAGCAGCCTACAGGTCTTAGAAGCCAACGTCCTGACTTTC. In this chain, TRBV5-5 is recombined with TRBJ2-6; perhaps TRBD1 is the D gene, with 5 bases matching. From the germline V gene (reference sequence), CDR1 is SGHKS and CDR2 is YYEKEE. V and J lose 4 bases and 7 bases, and a span of 15 bases separates them. The CDR3 runs 15 residues from the cysteine to the phenylalanine. The entry retains the CDR3 DNA only, 45 bases that are in frame from base 1.